Below are 25 T cell receptor beta chains sequenced from a single sample in a study of blood T cell repertoires in COVID-19. TCRdb's table, derived via immunoSEQ multiplex PCR, lists solely in-frame clones and lacks some. The sample contains about 120,000 clones, approximately 80% of which appear only once. The sequenced sample consisted of peripheral blood. All receptors derive from a human donor in a cohort sampled during active COVID-19.

The chain links TRBV12-3 or TRBV12-4 to TRBJ1-2; TRBD1 matches 7 bases. The CDR3 length is 13 residues. The V segment lost 6 bases and the J segment 8 bases; nucleotides outside the gene matches: 9. The CDR3 DNA is TGTGCCAGCAGAGAGACAGGGATAGGCGGCTACACCTTC. Translating gives CASRETGIGGYTF.

The chain carries TRBV4-1 and TRBJ1-1; D gene ambiguous. CDR1 and CDR2 from the germline V gene are MGHRA and YSYEKL. The CDR3 is made up of 15 amino acids. With 1 base removed from V and 0 bases from J, the gap between germline ends came to 9 bases. The CDR3 nucleotides read TGCGCCAGCAGCCAAGCGAGCCCGGTGAACACTGAAGCTTTCTTT. Its protein product is CASSQASPVNTEAFF.

This clone was found a few times. The genes are TRBV10-1 and TRBJ2-2; unclear D gene. This CDR3 has 11 residues. The ends were cut back, 3 bases at V and 7 bases at J, with 3 bases in the middle. The germline gives CDR1 WNHNN, CDR2 SYGVQD (reference sequence). CDR3 coding DNA: TGCGCCAGCAGTGATATCGGGGAGCTGTTTTTT. This encodes CASSDIGELFF.

The chain combines TRBV28 with TRBJ2-7; possible D gene TRBD1, 6 bases. CDR1 is MDHEN and CDR2 is SYDVKM in the germline V gene. The length of the CDR3 is 17 residues. Trimming shortened V by 5 bases and J by 3 bases, and 23 bases separated the two germline ends. Written as DNA, the CDR3 is TGTGCCAGCAGTCCAGGACCACAGGGTTGGGGGTACTACGAGCAGTACTTC. It is translated as CASSPGPQGWGYYEQYF.

The chain is built from TRBV6-6 and TRBJ1-1; 7 nucleotides match TRBD1. Germline assignment: CDR1 MNHNY and CDR2 SVGAGI (reference sequence). The CDR3 sequence is 15 residues long. Trimming removed 3 bases from V and 1 base from J; junction bases left unmatched: 5. CDR3 DNA sequence: TGTGCCAGCAGTTATATCCAGGGGGAGAACACTGAAGCTTTCTTT. Translation gives CASSYIQGENTEAFF.

The rearrangement uses TRBV11-2 and TRBJ2-1; 8 bases line up with TRBD2. This CDR3 region has 15 residues. Looked up from germline, CDR1 is SGHAT and CDR2 is FQNNGV. The J segment lost 3 bases and the V segment lost 5 bases, leaving 6 bases of the junction unmatched. DNA of the CDR3: TGTGCCAGCAGCGAACCCGGGACTAGCTACAATGAGCAGTTCTTC. Amino acid sequence: CASSEPGTSYNEQFF.

The CDR3 DNA sequence: TGTGCCAGCAGCTTAGAGGGAGGGCTGTACAATGAGCAGTTCTTC. It translates to CASSLEGGLYNEQFF. V is TRBV11-1 and J is TRBJ2-1; 7 bases fit TRBD2. The junction had 4 bases not matched to a gene; V was cut back by 1 base and J by 4 bases. The germline gives CDR1 SGHAT, CDR2 FQDESV (reference sequence). The CDR3 contains 15 residues.

This clone was picked up a small number of times. The chain carries TRBV5-1 and TRBJ2-1; 9 nucleotides match TRBD1. Germline lookup yields CDR1 SGHRS and CDR2 YFSETQ. Trimming removed 4 bases from V and 8 bases from J; junction bases left unmatched: 7. CDR3 size: 14 residues. CDR3: CASSVQGAGDEQFF. As DNA, the CDR3 is TGCGCCAGCAGCGTACAGGGGGCCGGGGATGAGCAGTTCTTC.

This chain uses TRBV29-1 with TRBJ2-1; D remains ambiguous. This CDR3 contains 12 residues. V gave up 1 base and J gave up 8 bases, with 9 bases separating them. Germline CDR1 SQVTM, CDR2 ANQGSEA. CDR3 region: CSVEASVDEQFF. The DNA of the CDR3 is TGCAGCGTTGAAGCGAGTGTAGATGAGCAGTTCTTC.

The chain combines TRBV7-9 with TRBJ2-3; TRBD2 agrees at 9 bases. The CDR3 runs to 15 residues. The V gene's germline CDR1 is SEHNR and CDR2 FQNEAQ (reference sequence). Trimming took 3 bases from V and 1 from J; bases not matched to a gene: 2. CDR3 amino acids: CASSFAGGRTDTQYF. As DNA, the CDR3 is TGTGCCAGCAGCTTTGCGGGGGGGCGCACAGATACGCAGTATTTT. The complete variable domain, with remaining parts taken from reference TRBV7-9 and TRBJ2-3, reads DTGVSQNPRHKITKRGQNVTFRCDPISEHNRLYWYRQTLGQGPEFLTYFQNEAQLEKSRLLSDRFSAERPKGSFSTLEIQRTEQGDSAMYLCASSFAGGRTDTQYFGPGTRLTVL.

This clone has only one observation. The V call is TRBV3-1 (or the pseudogene TRBV3-2), the J call TRBJ2-7, with 11 bases aligning to TRBD2. V was clipped by 6 bases and J by 0 bases; unmatched bases: 4. Germline values: CDR1 LGHDT, CDR2 YNNKEL (reference sequence). This CDR3 has 15 residues. The DNA of the CDR3 is TGTGCCAGCAGTAAACTAGCGGGGGCCTCCTACGAGCAGTACTTC. It is translated as CASSKLAGASYEQYF.

V is TRBV7-9 and J is TRBJ1-1; D gene ambiguous. The CDR3 contains 12 residues. The germline V gene encodes CDR1 SEHNR and CDR2 FQNEAQ (reference sequence). Trimming took 2 bases from V and 2 from J, leaving 3 bases between them. In nucleotides, the CDR3 is TGTGCCAGCAGCTTAATAAACACTGAAGCTTTCTTT. This encodes CASSLINTEAFF.

The chain uses TRBV5-5 and TRBJ2-7; the match to TRBD2 covers 13 bases. This CDR3 is built from 15 residues. The ends lost 0 bases at V and 4 bases at J; junction bases unmatched: 1. Germline V gene sequence: CDR1 SGHKS, CDR2 YYEKEE (reference sequence). The DNA of the CDR3 is TGTGCCAGCAGCTTGGGACTAGCGGGAGGTTACGAGCAGTACTTC. It is translated as CASSLGLAGGYEQYF.

The V gene is TRBV19, the J gene TRBJ1-5, with D unresolved. The CDR3 is 15 amino acids. The germline V gene encodes CDR1 LNHDA and CDR2 SQIVND (reference sequence). Trimming removed 5 bases from V and 0 bases from J, with 11 bases in between. Here the CDR3 reads CASSPLGNSNQPQHF. The CDR3 nucleotides read TGTGCCAGTAGTCCCCTCGGGAATAGCAATCAGCCCCAGCATTTT.

The chain has TRBV5-4 and TRBJ1-2; 9 nucleotides align to TRBD1. The CDR3 totals 16 residues. The germline gives CDR1 SGHNT, CDR2 YYREEE (reference sequence). After removal of 4 bases from V and 8 bases from J, the junction contained 15 bases not matched to a gene. CDR3 loop: CASSNAGTGLIDGYTF. Here the CDR3 DNA reads TGTGCCAGCAGCAACGCCGGGACAGGGCTCATAGACGGCTACACCTTC.

This chain joins TRBV3-1 (or the pseudogene TRBV3-2) and TRBJ2-7; D perhaps matches TRBD1 (6 bases). Germline V gives CDR1 LGHDT, CDR2 YNNKEL (reference sequence). With 1 base removed from V and 9 bases from J, the gap between germline ends came to 10 bases. The CDR3 extends over 12 amino acids. CDR3 amino acids: CASSQGTDGQYF. The CDR3 DNA follows: TGTGCCAGCAGCCAAGGGACAGATGGGCAGTACTTC.

This chain joins TRBV6-1 and TRBJ1-5; tentative D call: TRBD1 (6 bases). The CDR3 has 18 amino acids. CDR1 and CDR2 (germline): MNHNS, SASEGT. With 6 bases removed from V and 0 bases from J, the gap between germline ends came to 21 bases. CDR3 in DNA: TGTGCCAGCAGCGAAAAACAGGGAGCCTATTATAGCAATCAGCCCCAGCATTTT. Amino acid sequence: CASSEKQGAYYSNQPQHF.

J is TRBJ2-7 and V is TRBV7-9; TRBD1 matches at 10 bases. The CDR3 runs to 16 residues. After removal of 5 bases from V and 4 bases from J, the junction contained 11 bases not matched to a gene. Germline values: CDR1 SEHNR, CDR2 FQNEAQ (reference sequence). CDR3 nucleotide sequence: TGTGCCAGCAGCGGGAAACTGGGACAGGGGAGGTACGAGCAGTACTTC. This gives the protein CASSGKLGQGRYEQYF.

This CDR3 reads CASSLEGPAEQYF. CDR3 nucleotide sequence: TGCGCCAGCAGCTTGGAGGGGCCTGCCGAGCAGTACTTC. This chain connects TRBV5-1 to TRBJ2-7; maybe TRBD1 (5 bases). V was trimmed by 0 bases and J by 6 bases, leaving 10 bases between them. CDR1 is SGHRS and CDR2 is YFSETQ in the germline V gene. The CDR3 loop spans 13 amino acids.

The V call is TRBV4-1, the J call TRBJ2-5; no reliable D call. The CDR3 runs to 16 residues. Germline assignment: CDR1 MGHRA and CDR2 YSYEKL. The V and J ends lost 0 bases and 4 bases respectively, with 15 bases between them. The CDR3 DNA is TGCGCCAGCAGCCAAGATGAGTCTAGTTTGCGAGAGACCCAGTACTTC. Translated, it gives CASSQDESSLRETQYF.

The J gene is TRBJ1-2, the V gene TRBV6-5; maybe TRBD1 (6 bases). The CDR3 has 14 residues. CDR1 is MNHEY, CDR2 SVGAGI, per germline. V lost 7 bases to trimming and J lost 4 bases, with 16 bases between them. The CDR3, as DNA: TGTGCCAGCATCCTCGGAACAGGGACCTATGGCTACACCTTC. This sequence encodes CASILGTGTYGYTF.

The chain couples TRBV6-6 to TRBJ1-1; perhaps TRBD1 as D (6 bases). Looked up from germline, CDR1 is MNHNY and CDR2 is SVGAGI (reference sequence). This CDR3 contains 15 residues. V was pared by 6 bases and J by 5 bases, with 19 bases between. The CDR3 nucleotides are TGTGCCAGCAGCAGGGGCGGGGGGATGGAGACTGAAGCTTTCTTT. Encoded protein: CASSRGGGMETEAFF.

V and J are TRBV29-1 and TRBJ2-7; D possibly corresponds to TRBD1 (5 bases). V was clipped by 0 bases and J by 3 bases, with 9 bases between them. The CDR3 is made up of 13 amino acids. Germline V CDR1 and CDR2: SQVTM, ANQGSEA. DNA of the CDR3: TGCAGCGTTGAAGAGGGGCCTGACTACGAGCAGTACTTC. Amino acid sequence: CSVEEGPDYEQYF.

The rearrangement joins TRBV5-5 to TRBJ2-3; possible D gene TRBD1, 5 bases. The V end lost 4 bases, the J end lost 1 base, and 10 bases lay between the germline ends. Germline CDR1 and CDR2: SGHKS and YYEKEE (reference sequence). The CDR3 loop spans 14 amino acids. CDR3 protein: CASSKVQGTDTQYF. As DNA, the CDR3 is TGTGCCAGCAGCAAGGTACAGGGCACAGATACGCAGTATTTT.

The rearrangement joins TRBV6-6 to TRBJ2-6; 13 bases fit TRBD2. Unmatched junction bases numbered 10, after V lost 5 bases and J lost 3 bases. There are 19 residues in the CDR3. CDR1 and CDR2 from the germline V gene are MNHNY and SVGAGI (reference sequence). The CDR3, as DNA: TGTGCCAGCAGTCTACTACTAGCGGGAGGGCCTTATGGGGCCAACGTCCTGACTTTC. As protein: CASSLLLAGGPYGANVLTF.